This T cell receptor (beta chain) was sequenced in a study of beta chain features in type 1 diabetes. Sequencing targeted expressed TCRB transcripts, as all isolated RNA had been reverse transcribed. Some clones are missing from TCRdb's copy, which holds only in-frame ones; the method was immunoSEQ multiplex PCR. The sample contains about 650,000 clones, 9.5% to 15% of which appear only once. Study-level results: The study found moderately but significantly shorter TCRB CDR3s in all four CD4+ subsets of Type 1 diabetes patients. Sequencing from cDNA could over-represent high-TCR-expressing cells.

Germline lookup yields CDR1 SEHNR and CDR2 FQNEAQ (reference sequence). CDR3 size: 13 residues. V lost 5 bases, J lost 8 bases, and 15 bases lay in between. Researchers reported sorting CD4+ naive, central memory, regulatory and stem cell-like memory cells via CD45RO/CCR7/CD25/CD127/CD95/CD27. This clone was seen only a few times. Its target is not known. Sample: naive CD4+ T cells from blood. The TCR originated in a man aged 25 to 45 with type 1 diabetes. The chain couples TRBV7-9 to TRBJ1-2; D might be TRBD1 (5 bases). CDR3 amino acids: CASSLTVPWGYTF. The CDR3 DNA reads TGTGCCAGCAGCCTGACAGTGCCCTGGGGCTACACCTTC. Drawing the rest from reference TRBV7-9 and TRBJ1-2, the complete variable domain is DTGVSQNPRHKITKRGQNVTFRCDPISEHNRLYWYRQTLGQGPEFLTYFQNEAQLEKSRLLSDRFSAERPKGSFSTLEIQRTEQGDSAMYLCASSLTVPWGYTFGSGTRLTVV.